This TCR beta chain originates from a study of T cells after posttransplantation cyclophosphamide. The study, taken as a whole, reports: TRB clonality was highly associated with recipient CMV seropositivity and reactivation. Blood and skin or GI T cell repertoires showed limited TRB overlap. Donor-recipient repertoire similarity was low at 1-2 months, rising over year one.

Cells defined as naive were viable CD3+CD4+ or CD3+CD8+ and CCR7+CD45RA+CD45RO-CD95-CD27+CD28+. As for this clone: The antigen remains unidentified.

V trimming: 7 bases; J trimming: 6 bases; junction bases outside the gene matches: 6. Germline-derived CDR1 and CDR2 are LNHDA and SQIVND (reference sequence). This CDR3 is built from 13 residues. TCRdb's table, derived via immunoSEQ multiplex PCR, lists solely in-frame clones and lacks some. The sample gives roughly 30,000 clones, roughly nine tenths of which show up once; 0.09% to 0.12% is in the top ten. The clonotype was recovered from a young man in good health and a related stem cell transplant donor. The rearrangement uses TRBV19 and TRBJ1-2; 9 nucleotides agree with TRBD1. Sequences were obtained from naive CD4+ T cells sorted from blood. The CDR3 coding sequence is TGTGCCAGTACCAGGACAGGGGAACATGGCTACACCTTC. Translation gives CASTRTGEHGYTF.